This TCR beta chain was sequenced in a study of T cell changes during pregnancy in multiple sclerosis. J lost 8 bases, V lost 2 bases, and 8 bases had no gene match. The CDR3 is 16 amino acids. Germline loops: CDR1 SGHTS, CDR2 YDEGEE. Sequencing used immunoSEQ multiplex PCR; TCRdb keeps in-frame clones, though not all of them. The sample has about 100,000 clones, around nine tenths seen once; the top ten hold around 1.2%. The material sequenced was peripheral blood, taken in the second trimester of pregnancy. The chain recombines TRBV5-8 with TRBJ1-4; 11 bases map to TRBD1. This sequence originates from a female donor with multiple sclerosis, enrolled in a pregnancy study. CDR3 sequence (DNA): TGTGCCAGCAGCTTTCAATGGACAGGGGGCAAAGAAAAACTGTTTTTT. Its translation: CASSFQWTGGKEKLFF.